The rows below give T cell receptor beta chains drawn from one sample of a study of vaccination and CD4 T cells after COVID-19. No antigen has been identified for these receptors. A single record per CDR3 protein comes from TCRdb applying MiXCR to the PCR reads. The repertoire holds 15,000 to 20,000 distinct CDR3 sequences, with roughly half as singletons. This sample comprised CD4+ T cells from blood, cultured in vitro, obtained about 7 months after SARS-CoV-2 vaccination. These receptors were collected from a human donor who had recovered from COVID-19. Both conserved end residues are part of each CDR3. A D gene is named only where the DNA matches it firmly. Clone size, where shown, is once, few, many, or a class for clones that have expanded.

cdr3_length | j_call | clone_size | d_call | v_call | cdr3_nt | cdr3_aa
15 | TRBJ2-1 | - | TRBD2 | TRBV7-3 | TGTGCCAGCAGCCCAACGGGGGGGTCTTACAATGAGCAGTTCTTC | CASSPTGGSYNEQFF
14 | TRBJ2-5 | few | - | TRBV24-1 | TGTGCCACCAGTGATTCGCTAGACAGGGAGACCCAGTACTTC | CATSDSLDRETQYF
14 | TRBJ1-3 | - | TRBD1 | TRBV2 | TGTGCCAGCAGTTTACAGGGGCCGGGAAACACCATATATTTT | CASSLQGPGNTIYF
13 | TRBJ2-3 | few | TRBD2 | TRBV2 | TGTGCCAGACGACTAGCGGGCACAGATACGCAGTATTTT | CARRLAGTDTQYF
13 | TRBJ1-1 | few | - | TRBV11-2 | TGTGCCAGCAGCTTAGTTGCGGACACTGAAGCTTTCTTT | CASSLVADTEAFF
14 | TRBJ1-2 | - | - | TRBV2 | TGTGCCAGCAGTGAGTATTCGGCGGGGACTGGCTACACCTTC | CASSEYSAGTGYTF
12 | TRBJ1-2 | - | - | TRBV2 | TGTGCCAGCAGTGAACGCAACTATGGCTACACCTTC | CASSERNYGYTF
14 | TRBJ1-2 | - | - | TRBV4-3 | TGCGCCAGCAGCCCCCTAGGGGTTAACTATGGCTACACCTTC | CASSPLGVNYGYTF
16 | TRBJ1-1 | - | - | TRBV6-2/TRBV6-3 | TGTGCCAGCAGCATGGGGACCATGGGAATGAACACTGAAGCTTTCTTT | CASSMGTMGMNTEAFF
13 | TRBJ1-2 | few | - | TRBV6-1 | TGTGCCAGCAGACCCCCGGGGGGCGTTGGCTACACCTTC | CASRPPGGVGYTF
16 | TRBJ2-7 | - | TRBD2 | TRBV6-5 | TGTGCCAGCAGTTATGGGGTGGTAGCGGGACGCGACGAGCAGTACTTC | CASSYGVVAGRDEQYF
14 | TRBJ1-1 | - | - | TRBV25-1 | TGTGCCAGCAGTGAATGGGGGGCGGAGGTTGGAGCTTTCTTT | CASSEWGAEVGAFF
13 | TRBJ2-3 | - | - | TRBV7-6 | TGTGCCAGCAGCTTCACTAGCTCTGATACGCAGTATTTT | CASSFTSSDTQYF